This TCR beta chain was captured by sequencing in a study of beta chain features in type 1 diabetes. The CDR3 covers 12 residues. The trim removed 6 bases at V and 15 bases at J, leaving 9 bases unmatched. The germline V gene has CDR1 MNHNS and CDR2 SASEGT. Points from the study as a whole: Shorter TCRB CDR3s, moderately but significantly so, were found in Type 1 diabetes patients in all four CD4+ subsets.

Sequencing targeted expressed TCRB transcripts, as all isolated RNA had been reverse transcribed. Profiling relied on immunoSEQ multiplex PCR, and the TCRdb table lists in-frame clones only, not all of them. The data contain roughly 400,000 clones, roughly a tenth of them singletons. About this clone itself: Its specificity is unknown.

J is TRBJ2-4 and V is TRBV6-1; 9 nucleotides match TRBD1. This sequence was found in a young man with type 1 diabetes. What was sequenced was central memory CD4+ T cells from blood. The CDR3 protein is CASRGTGTEVYF. CDR3 coding DNA: TGTGCCAGCAGAGGGACAGGGACTGAAGTGTACTTC.